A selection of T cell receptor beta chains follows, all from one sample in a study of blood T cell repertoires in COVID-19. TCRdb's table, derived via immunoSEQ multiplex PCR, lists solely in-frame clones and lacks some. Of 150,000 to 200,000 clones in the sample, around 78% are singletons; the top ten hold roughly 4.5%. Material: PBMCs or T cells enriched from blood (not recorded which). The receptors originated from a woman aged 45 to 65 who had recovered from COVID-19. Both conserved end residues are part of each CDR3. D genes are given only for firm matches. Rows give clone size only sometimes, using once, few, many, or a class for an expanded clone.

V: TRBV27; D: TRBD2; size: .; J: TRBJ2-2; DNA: TGTGCCAGCAGTCCTAAGGTAGCGGGTAGGACCGGGGAGCTGTTTTTT; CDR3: CASSPKVAGRTGELFF
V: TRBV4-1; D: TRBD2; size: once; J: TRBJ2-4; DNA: TGCGCCAGCAGCCAAGACGCGGGGGGAGTACTCCTAGCCAAAAACATTCAGTACTTC; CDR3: CASSQDAGGVLLAKNIQYF
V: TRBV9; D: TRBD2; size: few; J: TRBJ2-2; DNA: TGTGCCAGCAGCGCCGGGAGACTAGCGGGAGGAGTAAACACCGGGGAGCTGTTTTTT; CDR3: CASSAGRLAGGVNTGELFF
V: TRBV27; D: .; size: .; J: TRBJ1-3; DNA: TGTGCCAGCAGACTAGTGGGTGGAAACACCATATATTTT; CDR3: CASRLVGGNTIYF
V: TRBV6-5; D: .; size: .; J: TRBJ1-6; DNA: TGTGCCAGCAGGGAGTGGGCACCCCTCCACTTT; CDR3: CASREWAPLHF
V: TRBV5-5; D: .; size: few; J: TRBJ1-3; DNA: TGTGCCAGCATCAGAGGGAGCCTCTCCTCTGGAAACACCATATATTTT; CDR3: CASIRGSLSSGNTIYF
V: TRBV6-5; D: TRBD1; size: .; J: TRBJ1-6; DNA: TGTGCCACTCAGACAGGGAGGAATTCACCCCTCCACTTT; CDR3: CATQTGRNSPLHF
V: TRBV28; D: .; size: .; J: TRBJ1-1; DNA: TGTGCCAGCAGTTTTTCGGTGAACACTGAAGCTTTCTTT; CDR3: CASSFSVNTEAFF
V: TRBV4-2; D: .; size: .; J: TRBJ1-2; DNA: TGTGCCAGCAGCCTGACCTCGGGACAAACCTATGGCTACACCTTC; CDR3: CASSLTSGQTYGYTF
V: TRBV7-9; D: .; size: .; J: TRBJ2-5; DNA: TGTGCCAGCAGCCAGGATCGAGTCCAAGAGACCCAGTACTTC; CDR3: CASSQDRVQETQYF
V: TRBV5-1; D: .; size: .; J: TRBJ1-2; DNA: TGCGCCAGCAACCAGGACCAGGGGAGTGGCTACACCTTC; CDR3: CASNQDQGSGYTF
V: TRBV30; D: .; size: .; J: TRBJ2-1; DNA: TGTGCCTGGTATAGCGTGAGGGAGCAGTTCTTC; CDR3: CAWYSVREQFF
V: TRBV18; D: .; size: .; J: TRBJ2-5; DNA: TGTGCCAGCTCACCACCGGACTCTGGGGAGACCCAGTACTTC; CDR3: CASSPPDSGETQYF
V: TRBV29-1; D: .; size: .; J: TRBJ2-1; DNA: TGCAGCGGGGTAGACGGAGGGTTGTACAATGAGCAGTTCTTC; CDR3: CSGVDGGLYNEQFF
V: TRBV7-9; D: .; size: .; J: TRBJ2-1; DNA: TGTGCCAGCAGCCCGTCGCGGTCAGATTCCTACAATGAGCAGTTCTTC; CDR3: CASSPSRSDSYNEQFF
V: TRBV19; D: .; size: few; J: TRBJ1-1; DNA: TGTGCCAGTAGGCGCGGGAGTGGGAACACTGAAGCTTTCTTT; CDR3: CASRRGSGNTEAFF
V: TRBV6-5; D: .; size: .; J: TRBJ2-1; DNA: TGTGCCAGCAGAGCTAGCGTGAACAATGAGCAGTTCTTC; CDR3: CASRASVNNEQFF
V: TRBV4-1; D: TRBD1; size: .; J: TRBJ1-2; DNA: TGCGCCAGCAGGCCACCCGGACAGGGGGCGCAGGGCTACACCTTC; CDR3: CASRPPGQGAQGYTF
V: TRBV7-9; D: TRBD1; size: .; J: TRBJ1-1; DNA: TGTGCCAGCAGCTTAGCGGGGACAGGAATTCCTGGAGCTTTCTTT; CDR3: CASSLAGTGIPGAFF
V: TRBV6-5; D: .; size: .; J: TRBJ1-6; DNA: TGTGCCAGCAGTCCTACTACTCTTGTGACTGCACCCCTCCACTTT; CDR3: CASSPTTLVTAPLHF
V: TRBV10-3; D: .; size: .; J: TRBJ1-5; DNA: TGTGCCATCAGTGACCCGACAGGCCTTATTGGACCCAATCAGCCCCAGCATTTT; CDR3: CAISDPTGLIGPNQPQHF
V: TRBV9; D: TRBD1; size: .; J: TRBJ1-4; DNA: TGTGCCAGCAGCGTAGATGGGACAGGGGGTACTAATGAAAAACTGTTTTTT; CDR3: CASSVDGTGGTNEKLFF
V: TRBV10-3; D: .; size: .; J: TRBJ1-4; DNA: TGTGCCATCAGTGATTCGGTGTATGAAAAACTGTTTTTT; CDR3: CAISDSVYEKLFF
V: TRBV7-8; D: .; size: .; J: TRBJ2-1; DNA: TGTGCCAGCAGCCCAGGGGGAGGTGAGCAGTTCTTC; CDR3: CASSPGGGEQFF
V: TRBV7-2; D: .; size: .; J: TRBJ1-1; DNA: TGTGCCAGCAGCTCAAGCTTGGTCCCCGGGGCTGAAGCTTTCTTT; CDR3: CASSSSLVPGAEAFF
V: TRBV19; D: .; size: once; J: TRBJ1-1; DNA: TGTGCCAGTGGCACACCGGGGAACACTGAAGCTTTCTTT; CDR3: CASGTPGNTEAFF
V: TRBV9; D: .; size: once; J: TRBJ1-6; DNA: TGTGCCAGCAGCGACAGGAAGGATTCACCCCTCCACTTT; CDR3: CASSDRKDSPLHF
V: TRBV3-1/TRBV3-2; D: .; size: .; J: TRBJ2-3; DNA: TGTGCCAGCAGCCCTACGGGACTTCGGGACACAGATACGCAGTATTTT; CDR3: CASSPTGLRDTDTQYF
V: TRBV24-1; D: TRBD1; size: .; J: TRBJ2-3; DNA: TGTGCCACCGCTCACAGGGGGCCCACAGATACGCAGTATTTT; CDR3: CATAHRGPTDTQYF
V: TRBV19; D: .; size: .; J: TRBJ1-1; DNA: TGTGCCAGTAGTCCGAGCCGACAGGCGGCCACTGAAGCTTTCTTT; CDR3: CASSPSRQAATEAFF
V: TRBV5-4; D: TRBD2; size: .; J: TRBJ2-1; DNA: TGTGCCAGCAGCTTAGCCGGGGGGGCCTACAATGAGCAGTTCTTC; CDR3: CASSLAGGAYNEQFF
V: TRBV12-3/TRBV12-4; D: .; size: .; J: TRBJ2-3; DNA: TGTGCCAGCAGTTGGGGCGAGAGGGATACGCAGTATTTT; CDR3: CASSWGERDTQYF
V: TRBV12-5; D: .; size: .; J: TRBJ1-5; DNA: TGTGCTAGTGGCCCCACCGGGACACACAATCAGCCCCAGCATTTT; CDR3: CASGPTGTHNQPQHF
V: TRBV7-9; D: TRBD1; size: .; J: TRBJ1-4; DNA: TGTGCCAGCAGCTCCCAACAGGGGGGGGAGGAAAAACTGTTTTTT; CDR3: CASSSQQGGEEKLFF
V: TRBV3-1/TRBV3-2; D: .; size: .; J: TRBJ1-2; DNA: TGTGCCAGCAGCCCGGTATCCGAGGCATTCGGCTACACCTTC; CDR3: CASSPVSEAFGYTF
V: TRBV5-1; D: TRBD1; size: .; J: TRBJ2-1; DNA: TGCGCCAGCAGCTTGGGGACAGGCAATGAGCAGTTCTTC; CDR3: CASSLGTGNEQFF
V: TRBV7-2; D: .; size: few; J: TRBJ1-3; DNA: TGTGCCAGCAGGCCCCCCGGGGGGGCTGGAAACACCATATATTTT; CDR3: CASRPPGGAGNTIYF
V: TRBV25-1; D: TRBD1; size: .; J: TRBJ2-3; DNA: TGTGCCAGCCGGGAGTGGGACAGGGGGCGCCCAGATACGCAGTATTTT; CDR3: CASREWDRGRPDTQYF
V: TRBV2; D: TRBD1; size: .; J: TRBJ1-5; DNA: TGTGCCAGCAGGCGGACAGGCGGTCGCAATCAGCCCCAGCATTTT; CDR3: CASRRTGGRNQPQHF
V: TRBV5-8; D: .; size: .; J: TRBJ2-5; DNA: TGTGCCAGCAGAAGCGACAGTTCCCAAGAGACCCAGTACTTC; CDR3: CASRSDSSQETQYF
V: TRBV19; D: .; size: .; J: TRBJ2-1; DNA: TGTGCCAGTAGTACCCAAGCCGTAAAGGGGCGGAACAATGAGCAGTTCTTC; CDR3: CASSTQAVKGRNNEQFF
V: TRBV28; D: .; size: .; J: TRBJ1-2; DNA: TGTGCCAGCACTTCCAGAGCTTTGGGAGCTAACTATGGCTACACCTTC; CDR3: CASTSRALGANYGYTF
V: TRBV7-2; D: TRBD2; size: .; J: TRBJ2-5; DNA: TGTGCCAGCAGCTTAGGTCTAGCGGGGGGACAAGAGACCCAGTACTTC; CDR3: CASSLGLAGGQETQYF
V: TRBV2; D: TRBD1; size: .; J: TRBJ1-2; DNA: TGTGCCAGCAGAGGACAGGGAAACTATGGCTACACCTTC; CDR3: CASRGQGNYGYTF
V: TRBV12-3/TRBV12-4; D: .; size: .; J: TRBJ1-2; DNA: TGTGCCAGCGGCCGGGAGAGCTATGGCTACACCTTC; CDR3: CASGRESYGYTF
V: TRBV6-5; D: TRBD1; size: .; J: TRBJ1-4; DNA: TGTGCCAGCAGCCGACAGGGGGCCGGTAATGAAAAACTGTTTTTT; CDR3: CASSRQGAGNEKLFF
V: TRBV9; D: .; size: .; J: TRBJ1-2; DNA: TGTGCCAGCAGCGCGACAGGAAACTATGGCTACACCTTC; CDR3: CASSATGNYGYTF
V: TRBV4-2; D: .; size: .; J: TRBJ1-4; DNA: TGTGCCAGCAGCCAAGATTGGGCAGGGGCCAAACTGTTTTTT; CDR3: CASSQDWAGAKLFF
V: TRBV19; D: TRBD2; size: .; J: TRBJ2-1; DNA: TGTGCCAGTAGCCGGACTAGCTTCAATGAGCAGTTCTTC; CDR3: CASSRTSFNEQFF
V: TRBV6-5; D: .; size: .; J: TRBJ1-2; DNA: TGTGCCAGCAGTACCCCCAGGGTACCCAACTATGGCTACACCTTC; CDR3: CASSTPRVPNYGYTF
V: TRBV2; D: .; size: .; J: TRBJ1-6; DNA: TGTGCCAGCAGTGTCGAGCTTTCACCCCTCCACTTT; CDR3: CASSVELSPLHF